These T cell receptor beta chains were read from a single sample in a study of graft-versus-host responses after intestinal transplantation. Libraries were prepared by immunoSEQ multiplex PCR; TCRdb keeps only in-frame clonotypes and omits some of them. Among about 77,000 clones listed, about 90% were seen once. The source material was PBMCs, sampled 98 days after intestinal transplantation. These receptors were obtained from a human patient who received an intestinal transplant, so some T cells may come from the graft donor. CDR3s include the opening cysteine and the closing phenylalanine or tryptophan. The D gene is left open where the match is weak. Only part of the rows carry a size: once, few, many, or a class if the clone is expanded.

J	D	size	V	DNA	CDR3
TRBJ1-6	.	.	TRBV14	TGTGCCAGCAGCCCCGGACAGTATAATTCACCCCTCCACTTT	CASSPGQYNSPLHF
TRBJ2-3	TRBD2	.	TRBV5-4	TGTGCCAGCAGAAGAAGCGGGAGACAAAACGCAGATACGCAGTATTTT	CASRRSGRQNADTQYF
TRBJ2-5	.	.	TRBV6-6	TGTGCCAGCAAGATTCGGTTTTTCCAAGAGACCCAGTACTTC	CASKIRFFQETQYF
TRBJ2-7	.	.	TRBV7-9	TGTGCCAGCAGCCCCGAAAGGGGGCGAACTAGCGAGGGATTCTACGAGCAGTACTTC	CASSPERGRTSEGFYEQYF
TRBJ1-6	TRBD1	.	TRBV5-1	TGCGCCAGCATCACGGGGACAGGGATGTCTAATTCACCCCTCCACTTT	CASITGTGMSNSPLHF
TRBJ1-6	.	.	TRBV2	TGTGCCAGCAGGGGCACACAGGGAGAAGGTTCACCCCTCCACTTT	CASRGTQGEGSPLHF
TRBJ2-7	.	.	TRBV6-1	TGTGCCAGCAGCCGCGGGGACGTCAACTCCTACGAGCAGTACTTC	CASSRGDVNSYEQYF
TRBJ2-4	TRBD2	.	TRBV15	TGTGCCACCAGCAGAGAAGCGGGAGGAGACATTCAGTACTTC	CATSREAGGDIQYF
TRBJ2-7	.	.	TRBV9	TGTGCCAGCAGCGTAGAAACGATAGAAGCCTACGAGCAGTACTTC	CASSVETIEAYEQYF
TRBJ2-2	.	.	TRBV14	TGTGCCAGCAGCTCTAGGGTGGCGAGAAACACCGGGGAGCTGTTTTTT	CASSSRVARNTGELFF
TRBJ2-2	.	.	TRBV9	TGTGCCAGCAGCGCAAGGGGGGGAGAAAACACCGGGGAGCTGTTTTTT	CASSARGGENTGELFF
TRBJ2-5	TRBD2	.	TRBV2	TGTGCCACCTCCCCCCCGGGGGGGGGAGAGACCCAGTACTTC	CATSPPGGGETQYF
TRBJ2-1	.	.	TRBV2	TGTGCCAGCAGTCCCTTCCTCCCCGCGGAGTTCTTC	CASSPFLPAEFF
TRBJ1-5	TRBD1	.	TRBV30	TGTGCCTGGAGTGCGGGACAGGGGGGCAATCAGCCCCAGCATTTT	CAWSAGQGGNQPQHF
TRBJ2-7	.	few	TRBV10-2	TGCGCCATCCATAGCTCCTACGAGCAGTACTTC	CAIHSSYEQYF
TRBJ1-6	.	.	TRBV5-1	TGCGCCAGCAGCTTGGGGTCTTTACTCAATTCACCCCTCCACTTT	CASSLGSLLNSPLHF
TRBJ2-1	TRBD2	.	TRBV4-2	TGTGCCAGCAGCAAGGGACTAGCGGCCTCCTACAATGAGCAGTTCTTC	CASSKGLAASYNEQFF
TRBJ2-1	TRBD2	.	TRBV2	TGTGCCAGCAAGGAGCGGGGGATCTCTTACAATGAGCAGTTCTTC	CASKERGISYNEQFF
TRBJ2-1	.	.	TRBV9	TGTGCCAGCAGCGTAGATGAGGGCGGTCCCTACAATGAGCAGTTCTTC	CASSVDEGGPYNEQFF
TRBJ2-2	.	once	TRBV28	TGTGCCAGCAGTTTATCCGGCTGGGGCCGTATTAGCGGTGCGAACACCGGGGAGCTGTTTTTT	CASSLSGWGRISGANTGELFF
TRBJ2-7	.	.	TRBV6-1	TGTGCCAGCAGTAAACTAGAGTTTGCGTACGAGCAGTACTTC	CASSKLEFAYEQYF
TRBJ2-4	.	.	TRBV6-1	TGTGCCAGCTCCGACAGGACTCTAGCCAAAAACATTCAGTACTTC	CASSDRTLAKNIQYF
TRBJ2-1	.	.	TRBV2	TGTGCCAGCAGTGAACTCAGGTCACCGTACAATGAGCAGTTCTTC	CASSELRSPYNEQFF
TRBJ2-5	TRBD2	.	TRBV2	TGTGCCAGCTGCCTCGGTAGCGGGAAGGAGACCCAGTACTTC	CASCLGSGKETQYF
TRBJ1-2	.	.	TRBV7-8	TGTGCCAGCAGCTTAAGTCCGGGGGCGCCCCTCTTTTTCTATGGCTACACCTTC	CASSLSPGAPLFFYGYTF
TRBJ2-7	.	.	TRBV5-6	TGTGCCAGCAGCTTGGGGGTGGTGGGCGAGCAGTACTTC	CASSLGVVGEQYF
TRBJ1-1	.	.	TRBV6-5	TGTGCCAGCAGTTATGGGGCAGGGGTGGGATCTGAAGCTTTCTTT	CASSYGAGVGSEAFF
TRBJ2-7	.	.	TRBV19	TGTGCCAGTACCCCAGGGGCAGGGGACTACGAGCAGTACTTC	CASTPGAGDYEQYF
TRBJ2-5	.	.	TRBV27	TGTGCCAGCAGTTTATTCCCCCCCGGGGGATGGGGGGAGGTTCTGGAGACCCAGTACTTC	CASSLFPPGGWGEVLETQYF
TRBJ2-7	TRBD1	.	TRBV6-1	TGTGCCAGCAGTGCCCGGGACAGGGCCGGCGAGCAGTACTTC	CASSARDRAGEQYF
TRBJ2-1	.	.	TRBV2	TGTGCCAGCAGTCCCCAGGTGACGGGGGACGTCAATGAGCAGTTCTTC	CASSPQVTGDVNEQFF
TRBJ2-5	TRBD1	.	TRBV10-3	TGTGCCATCAGTGCACCGGGACAGGGAATTAATGAGACCCAGTACTTC	CAISAPGQGINETQYF
TRBJ2-3	.	.	TRBV9	TGTGCCAGCAGCGGCAGCAGGGCTTGGGTGCAGTATTTT	CASSGSRAWVQYF
TRBJ1-3	.	.	TRBV5-4	TGTGCCAGCAGCTGGGAGGGCTCTGGAAACACCATATATTTT	CASSWEGSGNTIYF
TRBJ2-2	TRBD1	.	TRBV9	TGTGCCAGCAGCGTCCACAGGGGCGCAGCGAACACCGGGGAGCTGTTTTTT	CASSVHRGAANTGELFF
TRBJ2-1	.	.	TRBV5-6	TGTGCCAGCAGCCCGGGAGGCGGCATACAGGGGCTTTGGGATGAGCAGTTCTTC	CASSPGGGIQGLWDEQFF
TRBJ2-7	TRBD1	.	TRBV6-7	TGTGCCAGCCGACAGGGGGCCTACTACGAGCAGTACTTC	CASRQGAYYEQYF
TRBJ2-2	.	few	TRBV7-6	TGTGCCAGCAGCTTAGGGGCGGCCCCCACCGGGGAGCTGTTTTTT	CASSLGAAPTGELFF
TRBJ2-4	TRBD1	.	TRBV28	TGTGCCAGCAGCCTCCGAAGGGGGACAGACTGGCTAGCCAAAAACATTCAGTACTTC	CASSLRRGTDWLAKNIQYF
TRBJ2-5	.	.	TRBV25-1	TGTGCCAGCAGTGAAATAACGGAAGAGGCCCAGTACTTC	CASSEITEEAQYF
TRBJ2-1	.	.	TRBV19	TGTGCCAGTAGGGCCGGGAGCTCCTACAATGAGCAGTTCTTC	CASRAGSSYNEQFF
TRBJ1-2	.	.	TRBV19	TGTGCCAGTAGTATAGCAGCAGCTCCCGGGCGTGGCTACACCTTC	CASSIAAAPGRGYTF
TRBJ2-5	.	.	TRBV29-1	TGCAGCGTCTTTACCCCCACTATCAATCAAGAGACCCAGTACTTC	CSVFTPTINQETQYF
TRBJ1-6	.	.	TRBV5-1	TGCGCCAGCAGCTTGGATCGGACGTTTTATAATTCACCCCTCCACTTT	CASSLDRTFYNSPLHF
TRBJ1-2	TRBD1	.	TRBV10-3	TGTGCCATCAGTGAGGTTCCAGGGGGAAAGGATGGCTACACCTTC	CAISEVPGGKDGYTF
TRBJ1-1	.	once	TRBV6-6	TGTGCCAGCAGCTTACAGGCTATGAACACTGAAGCTTTCTTT	CASSLQAMNTEAFF